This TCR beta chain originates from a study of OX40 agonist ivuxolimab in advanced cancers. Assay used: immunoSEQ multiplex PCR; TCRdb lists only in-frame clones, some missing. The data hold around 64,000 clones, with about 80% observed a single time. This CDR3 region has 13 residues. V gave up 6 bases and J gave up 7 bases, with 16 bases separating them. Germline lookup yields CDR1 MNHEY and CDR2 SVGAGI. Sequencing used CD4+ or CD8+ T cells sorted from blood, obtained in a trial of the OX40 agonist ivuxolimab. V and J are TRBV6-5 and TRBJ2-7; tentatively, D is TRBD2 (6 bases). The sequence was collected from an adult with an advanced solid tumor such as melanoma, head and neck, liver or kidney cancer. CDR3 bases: TGTGCCAGCAGCCGTGGGCGGGGAAGGGAGCAGTACTTC. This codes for CASSRGRGREQYF.